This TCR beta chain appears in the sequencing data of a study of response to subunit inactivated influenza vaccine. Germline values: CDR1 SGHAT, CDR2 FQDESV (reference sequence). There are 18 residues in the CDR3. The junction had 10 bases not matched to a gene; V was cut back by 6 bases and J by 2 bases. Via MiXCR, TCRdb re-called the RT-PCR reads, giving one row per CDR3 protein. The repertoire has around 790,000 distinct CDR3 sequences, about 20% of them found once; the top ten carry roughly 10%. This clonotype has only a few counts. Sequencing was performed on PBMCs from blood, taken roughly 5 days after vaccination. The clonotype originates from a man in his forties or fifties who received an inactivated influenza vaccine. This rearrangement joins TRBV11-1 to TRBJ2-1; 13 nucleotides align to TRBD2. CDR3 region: CASSPRTSGSFTYNEQFF. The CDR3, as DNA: TGTGCCAGCAGTCCTAGGACTAGCGGGAGTTTCACCTACAATGAGCAGTTCTTC.